Sequencing of this TCR beta chain was carried out in a study of T cell repertoires in cytomegalovirus infection. Study-wide results and caveats: Individuals carrying CMV plus the relevant HLA were identified by cumulative frequency of public TCR beta families.

Germline V CDR1 and CDR2: SGHRS, YFSETQ. V shed 4 bases and J shed 0 bases, with 14 bases lying between them. The CDR3 totals 15 residues. This clonotype was seen a handful of times. The antigen remains unidentified. TCRdb re-derived calls from the reads in MiXCR, one entry per CDR3 protein. The top ten hold around 3% of the sample, which has roughly 720,000 distinct CDR3 sequences, less than 40% seen once. The chain couples TRBV5-1 to TRBJ2-7; D perhaps matches TRBD1 (7 bases). This sequence originates from a human donor in good health (CMV status not recorded). Some clones in this sample may be carry-over from other donors' samples. Sequenced material: PBMCs. CDR3 DNA: TGCGCCAGCAGCCCCGCAGGGGGGCCCTCCTACGAGCAGTACTTC. Translated, it gives CASSPAGGPSYEQYF. Complete variable domain (other parts from reference TRBV5-1 and TRBJ2-7): KAGVTQTPRYLIKTRGQQVTLSCSPISGHRSVSWYQQTPGQGLQFLFEYFSETQRNKGNFPGRFSGRQFSNSRSEMNVSTLELGDSALYLCASSPAGGPSYEQYFGPGTRLTVT.